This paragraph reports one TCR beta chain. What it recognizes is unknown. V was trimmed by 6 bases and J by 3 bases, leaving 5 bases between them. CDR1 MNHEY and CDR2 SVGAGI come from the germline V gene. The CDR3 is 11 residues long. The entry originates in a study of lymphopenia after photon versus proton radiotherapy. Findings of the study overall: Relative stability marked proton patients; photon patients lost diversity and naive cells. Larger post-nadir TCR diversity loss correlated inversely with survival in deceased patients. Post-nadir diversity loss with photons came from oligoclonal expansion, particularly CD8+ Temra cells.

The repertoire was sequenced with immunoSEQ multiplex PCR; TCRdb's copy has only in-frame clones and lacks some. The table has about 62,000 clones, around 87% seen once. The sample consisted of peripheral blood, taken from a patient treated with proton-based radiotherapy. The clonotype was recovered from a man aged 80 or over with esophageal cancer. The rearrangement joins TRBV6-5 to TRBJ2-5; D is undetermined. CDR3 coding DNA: TGTGCCAGCAGCAAGAAAGAGACCCAGTACTTC. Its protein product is CASSKKETQYF.